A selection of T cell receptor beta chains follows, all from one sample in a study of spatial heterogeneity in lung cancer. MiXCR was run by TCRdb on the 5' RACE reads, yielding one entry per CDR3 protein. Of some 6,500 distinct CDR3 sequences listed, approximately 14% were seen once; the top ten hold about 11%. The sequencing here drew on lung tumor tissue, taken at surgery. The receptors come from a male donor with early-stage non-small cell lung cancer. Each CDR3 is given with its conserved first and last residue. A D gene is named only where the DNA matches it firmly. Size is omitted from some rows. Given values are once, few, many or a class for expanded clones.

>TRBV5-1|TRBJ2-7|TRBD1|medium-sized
CASRKSLQGSYEQYF
TGCGCCAGCCGGAAAAGCTTACAGGGGTCCTACGAGCAGTACTTC
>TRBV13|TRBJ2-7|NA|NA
CASSLGPTVGTRDETRMSAYEQYF
TGTGCCAGCAGCTTAGGGCCCACAGTGGGAACCCGGGACGAGACTAGAATGAGCGCCTACGAGCAGTACTTC
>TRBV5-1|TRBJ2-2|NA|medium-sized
CASSVQTGTSGELFF
TGCGCCAGCAGCGTGCAAACCGGGACTTCCGGGGAGCTGTTTTTT
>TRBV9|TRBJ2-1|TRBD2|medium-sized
CTSSVGGSSYNEQFF
TGTACCAGCAGCGTGGGAGGGAGCTCCTACAATGAGCAGTTCTTC
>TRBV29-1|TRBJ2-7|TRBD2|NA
CSVEEPAMIAGVSYEQYF
TGCAGCGTTGAAGAACCCGCTATGATAGCGGGAGTCTCCTACGAGCAGTACTTC
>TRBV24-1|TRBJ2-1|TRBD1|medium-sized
CATSDPGKTGREESYNEQFF
TGTGCCACCAGTGACCCGGGGAAGACAGGGCGAGAAGAGTCCTACAATGAGCAGTTCTTC
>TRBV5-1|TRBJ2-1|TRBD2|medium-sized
CASSLVPREGIQFF
TGCGCCAGCAGCTTGGTTCCGCGGGAGGGAATTCAGTTCTTC
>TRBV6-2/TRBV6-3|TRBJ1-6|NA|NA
CASSRFSYNSPLHF
TGTGCCAGCAGCAGGTTCTCCTATAATTCACCCCTCCACTTT
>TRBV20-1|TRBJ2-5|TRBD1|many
CSAHPTGVGGTQYF
TGCAGTGCTCACCCGACAGGGGTCGGGGGGACCCAGTACTTC
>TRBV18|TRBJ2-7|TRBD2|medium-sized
CASSRTSGASYEQYF
TGTGCCAGCTCACGTACTAGCGGGGCATCCTACGAGCAGTACTTC
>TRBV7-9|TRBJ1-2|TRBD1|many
CASGGTGINGYTF
TGTGCCAGCGGAGGGACAGGAATTAACGGCTACACCTTC
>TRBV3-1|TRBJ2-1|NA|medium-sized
CASSLRVSIVDEQFF
TGTGCCAGCAGCCTCAGGGTCTCTATAGTCGATGAGCAGTTCTTC
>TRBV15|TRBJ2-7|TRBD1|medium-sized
CATSRDQTLGTGNF
TGTGCCACCAGCAGAGATCAAACTCTTGGGACAGGAAACTTC
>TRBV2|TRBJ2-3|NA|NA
CASSDQRGTDTQYF
TGTGCCAGCAGTGATCAGCGTGGCACAGATACGCAGTATTTT
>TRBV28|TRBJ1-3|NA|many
CASSFSSGPRGGNTIYF
TGTGCCAGCAGTTTTTCCTCGGGGCCACGGGGGGGAAACACCATATATTTT
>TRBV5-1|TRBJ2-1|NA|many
CASSLDAFISYNEQFF
TGCGCCAGCAGCTTGGACGCCTTTATCTCCTACAATGAGCAGTTCTTC
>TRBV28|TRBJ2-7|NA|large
CASSQTFGGIGEQYF
TGTGCCAGCAGTCAAACCTTTGGGGGGATTGGCGAGCAGTACTTC
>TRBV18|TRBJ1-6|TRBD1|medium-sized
CASSPVQGNSPLHF
TGTGCCAGCTCACCAGTACAGGGGAATTCACCCCTCCACTTT
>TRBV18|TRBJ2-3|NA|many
CASSPRQGDTDTQYF
TGTGCCAGCTCACCACGGCAGGGCGACACAGATACGCAGTATTTT
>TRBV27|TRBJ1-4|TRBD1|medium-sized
CASRTGTGGREKLFF
TGTGCCAGCAGGACAGGGACAGGGGGCCGGGAAAAACTGTTTTTT